This T cell receptor beta chain was documented in a study of a mutant IDH1 vaccine in newly diagnosed glioma (dated by TCRdb to the early 2020s). Regarding the complete study: Patients were given eight vaccinations, in weeks 1, 3, 5, 7, 11, 15, 19 and 23, which matched visits V03 through V10. Vaccination began 4-6 weeks after radiotherapy alone, or alongside temozolomide cycles in the chemotherapy-containing groups. Of the roughly 32 patients who were treated, 62.5% were male and around 38% were female, and the mean age was around 41 years. Before enrollment, patients had received standard therapy of radiotherapy alone, temozolomide alone, or radiochemotherapy with temozolomide; most received the combination. Six visits were used for peripheral blood collection: V03 (baseline), V05, V07, V10, V12 and V13. Longitudinal TCRB deep sequencing was done for 25 treated patients, wherever samples were available for exploratory analyses.

Overall study results and their limits: Immune responses induced by the vaccine were seen in over 90% of patients across multiple MHC alleles. Pseudoprogression appeared unrelated to alterations in the top peripheral T cell clonotypes detected by TCRB sequencing. Availability determined which PBMC samples were chosen for TCRB deep sequencing. The authors noted that analyses of patient blood samples could not be reproduced because of sample limitations.

Explained via the paper, the time point label denotes: week 5, during vaccination. A 20-mer mutant IDH1 peptide at 300 micrograms in Montanide made up each vaccine dose, which was injected subcutaneously together with topical imiquimod. Newly diagnosed WHO grade 3 or 4 IDH1-mutant astrocytomas showing loss of nuclear ATRX were present in the donors. The samples were drawn from NOA16, a multicentre, single-arm, open-label phase I trial in Germany that tested a mutant IDH1 peptide vaccine in humans for the first time. The DNeasy Blood and Tissue Kit was used to extract genomic DNA from EDTA blood for TCRB sequencing. This clone was seen once. Its antigen specificity is not known. Base qualities are not provided; no much larger clone lies one nucleotide away. The library was generated by the immunoSEQ multiplex PCR assay. Following the manufacturer's protocol, the hsTCRB Kit was used to amplify rearranged TCR beta chain sequences. Sequencing of TCRB libraries was carried out on an Illumina MiSeq. In the source study's methods: The kit vendor's proprietary platform handled demultiplexing, trimming and gene mapping. TCRdb stores this immuneACCESS table with in-frame sequences only. Part of the clones is absent; in the studies checked, under half of the shortfall reflects unresolved V genes, and no reason is known for the rest. That table is the source of V, J and clone size, and D and trimming were worked out from the DNA. This sample comprises about 26,000 clones, 65% to 85% of them detected only once. Around 7.2% of the sample lies in the top ten.

The receptor's source is a man aged 40-55 years with glioma. Some clones in this sample may be carry-over from other donors' samples. The starting material was PBMCs, obtained from a glioma patient whose treatment included an IDH1 peptide vaccine.

The DNA sequence reads TGTGCCAGCTACGGAGACCCCGTCTATGGCTACACCTTC. Translated, this gives CASYGDPVYGYTF. The chain couples TRBV9 to TRBJ1-2; the D gene identity is not certain. The CDR3, cysteine through phenylalanine, is 13 amino acids long. The read is trimmed to its CDR3 DNA, 39 bases read in frame from base 1. V and J are truncated by 7 bases and 4 bases respectively, leaving an intervening sequence of 14 bases. Looking up the germline V gene yields CDR1 SGDLS and CDR2 YYNGEE.